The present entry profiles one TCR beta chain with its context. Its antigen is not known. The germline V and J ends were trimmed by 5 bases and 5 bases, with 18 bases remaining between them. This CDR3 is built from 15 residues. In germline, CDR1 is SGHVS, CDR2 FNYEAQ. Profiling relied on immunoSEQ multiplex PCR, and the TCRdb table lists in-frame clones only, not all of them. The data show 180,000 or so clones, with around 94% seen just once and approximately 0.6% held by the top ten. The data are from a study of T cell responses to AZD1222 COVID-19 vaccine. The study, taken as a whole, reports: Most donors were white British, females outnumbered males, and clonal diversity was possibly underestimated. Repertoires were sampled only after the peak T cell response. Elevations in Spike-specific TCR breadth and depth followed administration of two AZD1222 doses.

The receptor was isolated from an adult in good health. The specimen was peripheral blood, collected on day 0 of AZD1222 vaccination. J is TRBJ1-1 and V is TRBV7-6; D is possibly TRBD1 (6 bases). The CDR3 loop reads CASSKEGGLGTEAFF. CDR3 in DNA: TGTGCCAGCAGCAAAGAAGGGGGTTTGGGTACTGAAGCTTTCTTT.